The rows below give T cell receptor beta chains drawn from one sample of a study of blood T cell repertoires in COVID-19. The assay was immunoSEQ multiplex PCR, and TCRdb's table has in-frame clones only and misses some. The repertoire holds 140,000 to 150,000 clones, approximately 88% seen once, with about 1.7% in the top ten. The sequencing input was peripheral blood. The receptors originated from a man aged 65 to 79 with acute or convalescent COVID-19. Each CDR3 is given with its conserved first and last residue. D genes are given only for firm matches. Some rows have no size entry. The others give once, few or many, or a class for an expanded clone.

cdr3_aa | cdr3_nt | d_call | j_call | v_call | clone_size
CAANTSYRGGEQYF | TGTGCCGCCAACACATCCTACAGGGGAGGAGAGCAGTACTTC | NA | TRBJ2-7 | TRBV28 | NA
CASSPPRGGGDTEAFF | TGTGCCAGCAGCCCCCCTCGGGGTGGAGGGGACACTGAAGCTTTCTTT | NA | TRBJ1-1 | TRBV7-9 | NA
CASSGTGGLGYTF | TGTGCCAGCAGCGGGACAGGGGGTCTTGGCTACACCTTC | TRBD1 | TRBJ1-2 | TRBV6-5 | NA
CASSQDGVVAGSSSSYEQYF | TGCGCCAGCAGCCAAGATGGGGTGGTAGCGGGTTCCTCGAGCTCCTACGAGCAGTACTTC | TRBD2 | TRBJ2-7 | TRBV4-1 | NA
CAWSSGFQETQYF | TGTGCCTGGAGTTCAGGTTTCCAAGAGACCCAGTACTTC | NA | TRBJ2-5 | TRBV30 | once
CASSFQGFSGNTIYF | TGTGCCAGCAGCTTTCAGGGTTTCTCTGGAAACACCATATATTTT | NA | TRBJ1-3 | TRBV5-5 | once
CASSWEGTGGYNEQFF | TGTGCCAGCAGCTGGGAAGGGACAGGGGGATACAATGAGCAGTTCTTC | TRBD1 | TRBJ2-1 | TRBV5-6 | NA
CASSLSPGTGSVTEAFF | TGTGCCAGCAGTTTGAGCCCCGGGACAGGTTCCGTGACTGAAGCTTTCTTT | TRBD1 | TRBJ1-1 | TRBV27 | NA
CASSSGLAYEQYF | TGTGCCAGCAGCTCGGGACTAGCTTACGAGCAGTACTTC | TRBD2 | TRBJ2-7 | TRBV7-9 | NA
CASSLGLARDYEQYF | TGTGCCAGCAGCTTGGGACTAGCGCGCGACTACGAGCAGTACTTC | TRBD2 | TRBJ2-7 | TRBV5-4 | NA
CASSLFTGNNSPLHF | TGTGCCAGCAGCTTATTCACGGGAAATAATTCACCCCTCCACTTT | NA | TRBJ1-6 | TRBV13 | NA
CASSSGQGNTEAFF | TGTGCCAGCAGCTCCGGACAGGGGAACACTGAAGCTTTCTTT | TRBD1 | TRBJ1-1 | TRBV11-2 | NA
CASRQATEAFF | TGTGCCAGCAGGCAGGCCACTGAAGCTTTCTTT | NA | TRBJ1-1 | TRBV6-5 | NA
CASSAGGTGYGYTF | TGTGCCAGCAGTGCGGGGGGGACGGGCTATGGCTACACCTTC | NA | TRBJ1-2 | TRBV27 | few
CATSDGAATNEKLFF | TGTGCCACCAGTGATGGGGCAGCAACTAATGAAAAACTGTTTTTT | NA | TRBJ1-4 | TRBV24-1 | NA
CATLPWQADTGELFF | TGCGCCACCCTTCCCTGGCAGGCCGACACCGGGGAGCTGTTTTTT | NA | TRBJ2-2 | TRBV10-2 | NA
CASSRVGGTDTQYF | TGTGCCAGCAGCCGCGTCGGGGGCACAGATACGCAGTATTTT | NA | TRBJ2-3 | TRBV5-5 | once
CASSLRQGTQYF | TGTGCCAGCAGTCTCCGACAGGGCACCCAGTACTTC | TRBD1 | TRBJ2-5 | TRBV28 | NA
CATSDGQGAFPYEQYF | TGTGCCACCAGTGATGGTCAGGGGGCCTTCCCTTATGAGCAGTACTTC | TRBD1 | TRBJ2-7 | TRBV24-1 | NA
CASSLGGDTGFNYGYTF | TGTGCCAGCAGCTTGGGGGGAGACACTGGCTTTAACTATGGCTACACCTTC | NA | TRBJ1-2 | TRBV5-4 | NA
CASSWDRGKLFF | TGTGCCAGCAGCTGGGACAGGGGGAAACTGTTTTTT | TRBD1 | TRBJ1-4 | TRBV6-2/TRBV6-3 | NA
CASATGPSGYTF | TGTGCCAGTGCGACAGGGCCGAGTGGCTACACCTTC | TRBD1 | TRBJ1-2 | TRBV19 | NA
CASSYGGLSGSWEQFF | TGTGCCAGCAGTTACGGGGGTTTGAGCGGGAGTTGGGAGCAGTTCTTC | TRBD2 | TRBJ2-1 | TRBV6-5 | NA
CASSLVPGINQPQHF | TGCGCCAGCAGCTTGGTACCGGGGATAAATCAGCCCCAGCATTTT | NA | TRBJ1-5 | TRBV5-1 | NA
CASSMDGNTEAFF | TGCGCCAGCAGCATGGACGGGAACACTGAAGCTTTCTTT | NA | TRBJ1-1 | TRBV5-1 | NA
CASSVDSGKETQYF | TGTGCCAGCAGCGTAGATTCGGGGAAAGAGACCCAGTACTTC | NA | TRBJ2-5 | TRBV9 | NA
CASSSRQGGGPLHF | TGTGCCAGCAGCTCAAGACAGGGGGGAGGGCCCCTCCACTTT | TRBD1 | TRBJ1-6 | TRBV5-6 | NA
CASSQVGQGANEQFF | TGTGCCAGCAGCCAAGTGGGACAGGGGGCAAATGAGCAGTTCTTC | TRBD1 | TRBJ2-1 | TRBV4-2 | NA
CATSDGAGTGGRDTQYF | TGTGCCACCAGTGATGGGGCCGGGACAGGGGGGAGGGATACGCAGTATTTT | TRBD1 | TRBJ2-3 | TRBV24-1 | once
CSVDSGNTGELFF | TGCAGCGTTGACTCAGGGAACACCGGGGAGCTGTTTTTT | NA | TRBJ2-2 | TRBV29-1 | NA
CASSYHRPYDSPLHF | TGTGCCAGCAGTTACCACAGGCCCTACGATTCACCCCTCCACTTT | NA | TRBJ1-6 | TRBV6-6 | NA
CASSTNSFNSPLHF | TGTGCCAGCAGTACTAACTCGTTTAATTCACCCCTCCACTTT | NA | TRBJ1-6 | TRBV6-5 | NA
CASSAGGAEQYF | TGTGCCAGCAGCGCCGGGGGGGCCGAGCAGTACTTC | TRBD2 | TRBJ2-7 | TRBV9 | once
CASSGGMAYEQYF | TGTGCCAGCTCCGGGGGGATGGCCTACGAGCAGTACTTC | TRBD2 | TRBJ2-7 | TRBV5-4 | NA
CASQMRGKPTGEQYF | TGTGCCAGTCAGATGCGAGGCAAACCCACGGGGGAGCAGTACTTC | NA | TRBJ2-7 | TRBV19 | NA
CASSQVGQGTGTEAFF | TGTGCCAGCAGCCAAGTCGGACAGGGGACGGGCACTGAAGCTTTCTTT | TRBD1 | TRBJ1-1 | TRBV3-1/TRBV3-2 | NA
CASSMGSGTGRHEQYF | TGTGCCAGTAGTATGGGCTCCGGGACAGGGCGGCACGAGCAGTACTTC | TRBD1 | TRBJ2-7 | TRBV19 | NA